The rows below give T cell receptor beta chains drawn from one sample of a study of T cell repertoires in chronic hepatitis B. TCRdb's copy holds only in-frame clones and misses some; the assay was immunoSEQ multiplex PCR. This sample's table reports about 91 clones. Sequencing was done on a sample of HBV core (core169) epitope-specific CD8+ T cells from PBMCs. Receptors originate from a human donor with chronic hepatitis B virus infection. CDR3s include the opening cysteine and the closing phenylalanine or tryptophan. A D gene is named only where the DNA matches it firmly. Where a row states a size, it is once, few, many or the class of an expanded clone; other rows omit it.

j_gene | d_gene | v_gene | abundance | CDR3aa | CDR3nt
TRBJ1-6 | . | TRBV27 | . | CASTHSGLDSYNSPLHF | TGTGCCAGCACACACTCCGGGTTAGACAGTTATAATTCACCCCTCCACTTT
TRBJ2-1 | TRBD2 | TRBV4-3 | once | CASSRSLAGVYNEQFF | TGCGCCAGCAGCCGATCCCTAGCGGGAGTTTACAATGAGCAGTTCTTC
TRBJ2-1 | TRBD2 | TRBV19 | few | CASSTGTSGSQFF | TGTGCCAGTAGTACCGGGACTAGCGGTTCGCAGTTCTTC
TRBJ2-7 | . | TRBV9 | . | CASSGQERGEPYEQYF | TGTGCCAGCAGCGGACAAGAGAGGGGGGAGCCCTACGAGCAGTACTTC
TRBJ2-1 | TRBD2 | TRBV7-6 | . | CASSPGLEQFF | TGTGCCAGCAGCCCGGGACTAGAGCAGTTCTTC
TRBJ1-3 | . | TRBV28 | once | CASSPRGRTYSGNTIYF | TGTGCCAGCAGCCCCCGGGGCAGGACCTACTCTGGAAACACCATATATTTT
TRBJ1-1 | . | TRBV4-1 | . | CASSQGRGGLVDTEAFF | TGCGCCAGCAGCCAAGGCAGGGGCGGGTTGGTGGACACTGAAGCTTTCTTT
TRBJ2-5 | . | TRBV28 | few | CASSLVFSGETQYF | TGTGCCAGCAGTTTGGTATTCAGCGGAGAGACCCAGTACTTC
TRBJ2-7 | TRBD2 | TRBV13 | . | CASSSSTSGSYEQYF | TGTGCCAGCAGCTCCTCGACTAGCGGCTCCTACGAGCAGTACTTC
TRBJ1-6 | . | TRBV5-5 | . | CASSLAVTASSYNSPLHF | TGTGCCAGCAGCTTGGCTGTGACAGCGAGCTCCTATAATTCACCCCTCCACTTT
TRBJ1-5 | . | TRBV5-6 | . | CASSFQGAFSNQPQHF | TGTGCCAGCAGCTTTCAGGGCGCGTTTAGCAATCAGCCCCAGCATTTT
TRBJ2-1 | . | TRBV28 | . | CASSSISSYRNEQFF | TGTGCCAGCAGTTCGATAAGCTCTTACCGGAATGAGCAGTTCTTC
TRBJ1-2 | . | TRBV5-1 | . | CASSLLGLLNYGYTF | TGCGCCAGCAGCTTGCTGGGGTTGCTTAACTATGGCTACACCTTC
TRBJ2-2 | . | TRBV9 | . | CASSVDDTGELFF | TGTGCCAGCAGCGTAGATGATACCGGGGAGCTGTTTTTT
TRBJ2-7 | TRBD2 | TRBV5-8 | . | CASSPEVGGVSSYEQYF | TGTGCCAGCAGCCCCGAGGTGGGAGGGGTGAGCTCCTACGAGCAGTACTTC
TRBJ1-2 | . | TRBV5-6 | few | CASSLARDYGYTF | TGTGCCAGCAGCTTGGCCCGGGACTATGGCTACACCTTC
TRBJ2-3 | . | TRBV5-1 | . | CASRTNLGDTQYF | TGCGCCAGCAGGACCAACCTGGGTGATACGCAGTATTTT
TRBJ2-7 | . | TRBV9 | . | CASSGQERGESYEQYF | TGTGCCAGCAGCGGACAAGAGAGGGGGGAGTCCTACGAGCAGTACTTC
TRBJ2-5 | TRBD2 | TRBV28 | . | CASRLTTGLAETQYF | TGTGCCAGCAGGCTGACGACAGGACTAGCAGAGACCCAGTACTTC
TRBJ2-1 | TRBD1 | TRBV5-1 | . | CASSLEQGARSEQFF | TGCGCCAGCAGCTTGGAGCAGGGGGCGCGGAGTGAGCAGTTCTTC